The 10 T cell receptor beta chains in this list originate from one sample, sequenced in a study of cytomegalovirus exposure and HLA in healthy donors. With 60 Vbeta and 13 Jbeta primers, the PCR was carried out. Clones were sequenced by immunoSEQ multiplex PCR, and TCRdb holds only the in-frame ones, with some missing. The sample holds roughly 99,000 clones, roughly 82% seen once. Sequences were obtained from PBMCs. The source is a male donor in good health and CMV-seronegative.

The chain carries TRBV9 and TRBJ2-1; TRBD2 matches at 9 bases. V shed 4 bases and J 10 bases; nucleotides not matched to a gene: 12. The CDR3 totals 15 residues. CDR1 is SGDLS and CDR2 is YYNGEE in the germline V gene. This CDR3 is CASSSLPSAGGEQFF. DNA for the CDR3: TGTGCCAGCAGCTCTCTCCCGTCAGCGGGAGGCGAGCAGTTCTTC.

The chain employs TRBV19 and TRBJ2-5; 9 bases align to TRBD2. The CDR3 covers 16 residues. Germline assignment: CDR1 LNHDA and CDR2 SQIVND (reference sequence). Losses at the gene ends were 5 bases for V and 2 bases for J; bases not matched to a gene: 9. This chain's CDR3 is CASSRTSDGWQETQYF. The CDR3 nucleotides are TGTGCCAGTAGTCGGACTAGCGATGGGTGGCAAGAGACCCAGTACTTC.

This chain uses TRBV21-1 with TRBJ2-4; TRBD1 is taken as the D call from the table, unchecked against the DNA. TRBV21-1 is reported as a pseudogene. There are 16 residues in the CDR3. The CDR3 loop reads CASSKVGDLAKNIQYF. CDR3 DNA: TGTGCCAGCAGCAAAGTAGGGGATCTAGCCAAAAACATTCAGTACTTC.

The gene calls are TRBV12-2 and TRBJ2-7; TRBD2, the table's D call, lacks a check against the DNA. TRBV12-2 is marked as a pseudogene. CDR3 length equals 17 residues. The CDR3 reads CASRLETQAGYGGEQYF. CDR3 nucleotide sequence: TGTGCAAGTCGCTTAGAAACCCAGGCGGGGTACGGAGGCGAGCAGTACTTC.

This clone was seen just once. This sequence joins TRBV7-3 and TRBJ2-5; 7 bases match TRBD2. J was trimmed by 5 bases and V by 1 base; bases with no gene match: 1. Looked up from germline, CDR1 is SGHTA and CDR2 is FQGTGA. The CDR3 is made up of 13 amino acids. Here the CDR3 reads CASSLRGGETQYF. DNA for the CDR3: TGTGCCAGCAGCTTAAGGGGGGGGGAGACCCAGTACTTC. Supplemented by reference TRBV7-3 and TRBJ2-5, the full variable domain reads GAGVSQTPSNKVTEKGKYVELRCDPISGHTALYWYRQSLGQGPEFLIYFQGTGAADDSGLPNDRFFAVRPEGSVSTLKIQRTERGDSAVYLCASSLRGGETQYFGPGTRLLVL.

Only one count was recorded for this clone. V usage is TRBV18 and J usage is TRBJ2-7, with D uncertain. The length of the CDR3 is 14 residues. Germline V CDR1 and CDR2: KGHSH, LQKENI. V was clipped by 0 bases and J by 3 bases, with 9 bases between them. The CDR3 DNA follows: TGTGCCAGCTCACCACCCCCAGGATACTACGAGCAGTACTTC. The encoded protein is CASSPPPGYYEQYF. Together with reference TRBV18 and TRBJ2-7, the CDR3 gives the full variable domain: NAGVMQNPRHLVRRRGQEARLRCSPMKGHSHVYWYRQLPEEGLKFMVYLQKENIIDESGMPKERFSAEFPKEGPSILRIQQVVRGDSAAYFCASSPPPGYYEQYFGPGTRLTVT.

This clone appeared a single time. V and J are TRBV2 and TRBJ1-1; 8 bases match TRBD1. Germline V gene sequence: CDR1 SNHLY, CDR2 FYNNEI. Trimming took 6 bases from V and 10 from J; bases not matched to a gene: 19. This CDR3 spans 16 amino acids. CDR3 coding DNA: TGTGCCAGCAGGGAGGCCCAGGGGGCATTATATAGGGGAGCTTTCTTT. It encodes CASREAQGALYRGAFF.

The V call is TRBV7-2, the J call TRBJ1-4; TRBD1 matches at 8 bases. Germline CDR1 is SGHTA and CDR2 is FQGNSA. Trimming cost V 5 bases and J 4 bases; bases outside gene matches: 3. The CDR3 is 14 amino acids. The CDR3 bases are TGTGCCAGCAGCATACAGGGGGGTAATGAAAAACTGTTTTTT. Protein product: CASSIQGGNEKLFF.

This chain connects TRBV5-1 to TRBJ2-1; 11 nucleotides match TRBD2. Per the germline V gene, CDR1 is SGHRS and CDR2 is YFSETQ. This CDR3 has 14 amino acids. J gave up 9 bases and V 4 bases, and 6 bases lay outside the gene matches. CDR3 bases: TGCGCCAGCAGCCCTGCCCTAGCGGGAGGTGAGCAGTTCTTC. Translation: CASSPALAGGEQFF.

This chain uses TRBV18 with TRBJ2-3; 13 nucleotides line up with TRBD2. V lost 3 bases and J lost 7; bases outside the gene matches: 4. The CDR3 covers 15 residues. Germline-derived CDR1 and CDR2 are KGHSH and LQKENI. The CDR3 sequence is CASSPPTSGRYTQYF. The DNA of the CDR3 is TGTGCCAGCTCACCCCCGACTAGCGGGAGGTATACGCAGTATTTT.